The 17 T cell receptor beta chains below all came from one sample that was sequenced in a study of neurological immune-mediated disorders. TCRdb reprocessed the 5' RACE reads via MiXCR and lists one record per CDR3 protein. Of tens of thousands of distinct CDR3 sequences listed, about 2.5% are singletons. The sequencing input was PBMCs. Source of these receptors: a man over 45 with multiple sclerosis.

The table lists this clonotype with many counts. The chain combines TRBV20-1 with TRBJ1-6; D is uncertain. The germline V gene has CDR1 DFQATT and CDR2 SNEGSKA (reference sequence). Deletions cut 1 base from V and 6 bases from J, with 16 bases between. The CDR3 loop spans 16 amino acids. The CDR3 region is CSARAAVGSANSPLHF. DNA of the CDR3: TGCAGTGCTAGAGCCGCGGTAGGATCGGCTAATTCACCCCTCCACTTT.

This clonotype was observed at least ten times. The V call is TRBV18, the J call TRBJ1-4; no definite D call. Germline V gives CDR1 KGHSH, CDR2 LQKENI. CDR3 size: 16 residues. The V gene lost 4 bases and the J gene lost 0 bases, with 12 bases spanning the gap. CDR3 bases: TGTGCCAGCTCACTTTCTTCAGCTGCAACTAATGAAAAACTGTTTTTT. It yields the protein CASSLSSAATNEKLFF.

This clonotype was seen repeatedly, ten times or more. This rearrangement joins TRBV5-1 to TRBJ2-2; the D gene could be TRBD1 or TRBD2 (5 bases each). Trimming stripped 7 bases from V and 0 bases from J, with 10 bases between. CDR1 and CDR2 from the germline V gene are SGHRS and YFSETQ. The CDR3 is 14 residues long. CDR3 amino acids: CASSREPNTGELFF. As DNA, the CDR3 is TGCGCCAGCTCCAGGGAGCCGAACACCGGGGAGCTGTTTTTT.

This clonotype is medium-sized by share. The V and J genes are TRBV9 and TRBJ2-2, with a tentative D call TRBD2 (5 bases). Trimming removed 4 bases at V and 2 bases at J, with 12 bases between. Germline V gene sequence: CDR1 SGDLS, CDR2 YYNGEE. The CDR3 contains 15 residues. CDR3 DNA sequence: TGTGCCAGCAGCCGGACCGGGGATAACACCGGGGAGCTGTTTTTT. Its protein is CASSRTGDNTGELFF.

This clonotype was seen at least ten times. V gene TRBV12-3 or TRBV12-4 combines with J gene TRBJ2-5; a possible D gene is TRBD2 (5 bases). Trimming left V 3 bases short and J 1 base short, with 9 bases between. The CDR3 spans 14 residues. CDR3 bases: TGTGCCAGCAGTTTGGAGGCTAGCCAAGAGACCCAGTACTTC. It is translated as CASSLEASQETQYF.

There are many counts of this clonotype. The chain has TRBV2 and TRBJ2-7, with 11 bases aligning to TRBD1. Losses at the gene ends were 8 bases for V and 3 bases for J; bases not matched to a gene: 3. This CDR3 has 13 residues. From germline, CDR1 is SNHLY and CDR2 FYNNEI. CDR3 amino acids: CASGGQGGYEQYF. CDR3 DNA sequence: TGTGCCAGCGGGGGACAGGGGGGCTACGAGCAGTACTTC.

This clonotype was counted many times. The rearrangement joins TRBV5-1 to TRBJ2-7; D gene ambiguous. The CDR3 has 15 residues. The V end was cut by 4 bases, the J end by 3 bases, with 17 bases between. Germline assignment: CDR1 SGHRS and CDR2 YFSETQ. CDR3 sequence reads: CASSASGVAVYEQYF. CDR3 nucleotide sequence: TGCGCCAGCAGCGCGAGTGGGGTCGCAGTCTACGAGCAGTACTTC.

This clonotype was detected ten times or more. V is TRBV5-1 and J is TRBJ1-5; maybe TRBD1 (5 bases). The CDR3 consists of 14 residues. Germline lookup yields CDR1 SGHRS and CDR2 YFSETQ. V lost 5 bases and J 3 bases, leaving 12 bases between the germline ends. The DNA of the CDR3 is TGCGCCAGCAGGAGGGGAGGACCCAATCAGCCCCAGCATTTT. Encoded protein: CASRRGGPNQPQHF. Together with reference TRBV5-1 and TRBJ1-5, the CDR3 gives the full variable domain: KAGVTQTPRYLIKTRGQQVTLSCSPISGHRSVSWYQQTPGQGLQFLFEYFSETQRNKGNFPGRFSGRQFSNSRSEMNVSTLELGDSALYLCASRRGGPNQPQHFGDGTRLSIL.

There are many counts of this clonotype. The gene calls are TRBV5-5 and TRBJ2-1; D is unresolved. Germline CDR1 SGHKS, CDR2 YYEKEE (reference sequence). The V gene lost 0 bases and the J gene lost 0 bases, with 10 bases spanning the gap. This CDR3 is built from 16 residues. CDR3 bases: TGTGCCAGCAGCTTGGTTCGGCAGGTCTCCTACAATGAGCAGTTCTTC. Residues: CASSLVRQVSYNEQFF.

This clonotype was seen repeatedly, ten times or more. This sequence may be a read error, since a much larger clone differs from it by one base. J is TRBJ1-2 and V is TRBV4-1; D gene uncertain. V was clipped by 1 base and J by 4 bases, with 13 bases between them. There are 15 residues in the CDR3. In germline, CDR1 is MGHRA, CDR2 YSYEKL. The CDR3 region is CASSQVRTGIYGYTF. CDR3 bases: TGCGCCAGCAGCCAAGTCCGTACGGGGATCTATGGCTACACCTTC.

The chain is built from TRBV9 and TRBJ2-7; D ambiguous. Trimming left V 4 bases short and J 3 bases short, with 17 bases between. Germline V gene sequence: CDR1 SGDLS, CDR2 YYNGEE. CDR3 length equals 15 residues. The CDR3 DNA follows: TGTGCCAGCAGCCACCAGGAACGCCTGGACTACGAGCAGTACTTC. Translating gives CASSHQERLDYEQYF.

In this sample, this clonotype turned up many times. J is TRBJ2-3 and V is TRBV20-1; 12 bases align to TRBD2. Germline CDR1 is DFQATT and CDR2 is SNEGSKA (reference sequence). Germline trimming cut 2 bases from V and 4 bases from J; bases unmatched to any gene: 4. The CDR3 extends over 15 amino acids. Here the CDR3 reads CSARKTSGGADTQYF. CDR3 in DNA: TGCAGTGCTAGAAAGACTAGCGGGGGTGCAGATACGCAGTATTTT.

The sample holds many counts of this clonotype. The J gene is TRBJ1-4, the V gene TRBV4-3, with D hard to call. Germline loops: CDR1 LGHNA, CDR2 YSLEER. The CDR3 spans 15 residues. The V end lost 1 base, the J end lost 0 bases, and 6 bases lay between the germline ends. CDR3 loop: CASSQGTATNEKLFF. The CDR3 region has the DNA TGCGCCAGCAGCCAAGGAACTGCAACTAATGAAAAACTGTTTTTT.

This clonotype was seen ten or more times. This chain links TRBV29-1 with TRBJ2-6; D may be TRBD2 (5 bases). In germline, CDR1 is SQVTM, CDR2 ANQGSEA. The CDR3 has 12 residues. V lost 7 bases and J lost 3, with 7 bases in between. The CDR3 DNA is TGCAGCGCAGAGGGTGGGGCCAACGTCCTGACTTTC. Translating it yields CSAEGGANVLTF.

This clonotype has at least ten counts. J is TRBJ1-6 and V is TRBV7-3; D unresolved. Between the trimmed V and J ends, which lost 1 base and 6 bases, there was a span of 10 bases. The V gene's germline CDR1 is SGHTA and CDR2 FQGTGA. The CDR3 has 15 amino acids. The CDR3 loop is CASSLSGRGNSPLHF. The CDR3 DNA is TGTGCCAGCAGCTTAAGTGGACGAGGTAATTCACCCCTCCACTTT.

This clonotype was counted many times. The J gene is TRBJ2-5, the V gene TRBV20-1; TRBD1 matches at 7 bases. Germline V gene lookup returns CDR1 DFQATT and CDR2 SNEGSKA (reference sequence). The CDR3 runs 16 residues. Losses at the gene ends were 3 bases for V and 1 base for J; bases not matched to a gene: 11. The CDR3: CSASPQQGRSQETQYF. In DNA form, the CDR3 reads TGCAGTGCTAGCCCCCAACAGGGGCGCTCCCAAGAGACCCAGTACTTC.

This clonotype was counted at least ten times. The chain is built from TRBV27 and TRBJ2-3; D may be TRBD2 (7 bases). Trimming stripped 6 bases from V and 12 bases from J, with 13 bases between. The CDR3 length is 11 residues. Germline CDR1 is MNHEY and CDR2 is SMNVEV (reference sequence). The CDR3 region has the DNA TGTGCCAGCAGGATGGGGGGGCGACAGTATTTT. It yields the protein CASRMGGRQYF.